Below are 10 T cell receptor beta chains sequenced from a single sample in a study of CD8+ T cells in alopecia areata. Extraction of RNA preceded its reverse transcription into cDNA, which served as the sequencing template. The assay was immunoSEQ multiplex PCR, and TCRdb's table has in-frame clones only and misses some. The repertoire holds approximately 12,000 clones, with roughly 57% as singletons. Alopecia areata patients had lesional scalp punch biopsies and peripheral blood taken from them. What was sequenced was skin. Receptors were obtained from a human donor with alopecia areata.

This clone was found a few times. CDR3 sequence reads: CASSLFGRIGRAMNTEAFF. The CDR3 DNA sequence: TGTGCCAGCAGTTTATTCGGCCGCATTGGAAGAGCCATGAACACTGAAGCTTTCTTT. This chain uses TRBV27 with TRBJ1-1; no clear D gene. V lost 1 base, J lost 0 bases, and 21 bases lay in between. CDR3 length equals 19 residues. CDR1 is MNHEY, CDR2 SMNVEV, per germline (reference sequence).

This clone occurred a few times. V is TRBV6-1 and J is TRBJ2-5; a weak D match, TRBD2 (6 bases). Trimming took off 5 bases at V and 4 bases at J, with 17 bases between the two ends. The V gene's germline CDR1 is MNHNS and CDR2 SASEGT. The CDR3 totals 15 residues. The CDR3 nucleotides read TGTGCCAGCAGTCTTGGGGGGAGAATCGGAGAGACCCAGTACTTC. Translating gives CASSLGGRIGETQYF.

The V and J genes are TRBV10-1 and TRBJ2-7; no clear D gene. Trimming shortened V by 5 bases and J by 2 bases, and 10 bases separated the two germline ends. CDR3 length: 13 residues. CDR1 WNHNN and CDR2 SYGVQD come from the germline V gene (reference sequence). CDR3 sequence (DNA): TGCGCCAGCAGTAAAGGAGATGCCTACGAGCAGTACTTC. Residues: CASSKGDAYEQYF.

The genes are TRBV7-8 and TRBJ2-2; 9 bases align to TRBD2. Germline assignment: CDR1 SGHVS and CDR2 FQNEAQ. The length of the CDR3 is 18 residues. The junction had 11 bases not matched to a gene; V was cut back by 5 bases and J by 1 base. CDR3 residues: CASSPRGSGGLNTGELFF. The CDR3 DNA reads as TGTGCCAGCAGCCCGAGGGGTAGCGGGGGCCTGAACACCGGGGAGCTGTTTTTT.

This clone appeared a single time. V gene TRBV5-1 combines with J gene TRBJ2-1; no clear D gene. Between the trimmed V and J ends, which lost 0 bases and 3 bases, there was a span of 1 base. Germline CDR1 reads SGHRS; CDR2 reads YFSETQ. The CDR3 extends over 12 amino acids. CDR3 in amino acids: CASSLDYNEQFF. CDR3 nucleotide sequence: TGCGCCAGCAGCTTGGACTACAATGAGCAGTTCTTC.

CDR3 bases: TGTGCCAGCAGCCCCGCTTGGAGCGCTCCTCATGAGCAGTTCTTC. Translation gives CASSPAWSAPHEQFF. The gene calls are TRBV11-3 and TRBJ2-1, with D unresolved. V dropped 5 bases and J dropped 8 bases, with 19 bases sitting between them. Germline CDR1 and CDR2: SGHNT and YENEEA. The CDR3 runs 15 residues.

This chain uses TRBV28 with TRBJ2-7, with D tentatively TRBD1 (6 bases). Germline V gene lookup returns CDR1 MDHEN and CDR2 SYDVKM. The V gene lost 1 base and the J gene lost 4 bases, with 14 bases spanning the gap. The CDR3 is 15 residues long. The CDR3 DNA reads TGTGCCAGCAGTTTATTAGCAGGGGCTGGGTACGAGCAGTACTTC. Amino acid sequence: CASSLLAGAGYEQYF.

This clone was seen more than once but under ten times. V gene TRBV27 combines with J gene TRBJ2-2, with D possibly being TRBD1 (5 bases). The V gene lost 3 bases and the J gene lost 2 bases, with 10 bases spanning the gap. Germline CDR1 is MNHEY and CDR2 is SMNVEV (reference sequence). There are 15 residues in the CDR3. The CDR3 loop is CASSFAGLNTGELFF. The CDR3 DNA reads as TGTGCCAGCAGTTTCGCAGGGTTAAACACCGGGGAGCTGTTTTTT.

The chain carries TRBV6-5 and TRBJ2-4; no definite D call. The CDR3 is 14 amino acids. V shed 7 bases and J shed 5 bases, with 15 bases lying between them. The germline gives CDR1 MNHEY, CDR2 SVGAGI. The CDR3 DNA reads TGTGCCAGCACCCTGGCCGGCTCGCAAAACATTCAGTACTTC. It codes for CASTLAGSQNIQYF.

The gene calls are TRBV9 and TRBJ1-6; no clear D gene. Germline CDR1 is SGDLS and CDR2 is YYNGEE. CDR3 length: 15 residues. Trimming pared 1 base from V and 4 bases from J, leaving 9 bases between. The CDR3 protein is CASSVTGKYNSPLHF. CDR3 in DNA: TGTGCCAGCAGCGTAACTGGGAAGTATAATTCACCCCTCCACTTT.